This TCR beta chain was profiled in a study of T-cell memory formation after mild COVID-19. Overall study context: TCR clusters mostly belonged to single donors.

This clonotype has more than one count but fewer than ten. TCRdb re-derived calls from the 5' RACE reads in MiXCR, one entry per CDR3 protein. The sample shows 470,000 or so distinct CDR3 sequences, roughly 20% of them seen only once. Trimming removed 7 bases from V and 0 bases from J, with 2 bases in between. The CDR3 extends over 11 amino acids. This rearrangement joins TRBV12-3 or TRBV12-4 to TRBJ2-3; D remains unclear. The TCR sequence derives from an adult woman who had mild COVID-19 (a few samples of this study predate the infection). Cell type and time point are not known. What was sequenced was PBMCs or a T cell subset sorted from them (not recorded which). The CDR3 DNA reads as TGTGCCAGCAAAAGCACAGATACGCAGTATTTT. It is translated as CASKSTDTQYF.